The T cell receptor beta chain described here comes from a study of identical twins. Overall study results and limits: Potential partial confounding of zero-insertion analyses by invariant MAIT and iNKT cells was noted. In monozygotic twins, models underestimated the sharing of out-of-frame TCR alpha.

This clonotype has at least ten counts. Its matching antigen is unknown. The CDR3 is made up of 17 amino acids. Germline trimming cut 4 bases from V and 7 bases from J; bases unmatched to any gene: 11. The germline CDR1 and CDR2 sequences are LGHDT and YNNKEL (reference sequence). A universal primer site was incorporated via template switching, and the cDNA contained unique molecular identifiers. TCRdb re-called the 5' RACE reads with MiXCR, one entry per CDR3 protein. This sample has some 240,000 distinct CDR3 sequences; over 9.5% occur once, and the top ten carry 9% to 10%. Donors were all healthy Caucasians.

This chain uses TRBV3-1 with TRBJ2-1, with 12 bases lining up with TRBD2. This TCR was recovered from a man in his fifties or sixties in good health. The sample consisted of memory T cells sorted from blood. The CDR3 DNA reads as TGTGCCAGCAGCCCACGACCCGGACTAGCGGGATGGAATGAGCAGTTCTTC. Translated: CASSPRPGLAGWNEQFF.